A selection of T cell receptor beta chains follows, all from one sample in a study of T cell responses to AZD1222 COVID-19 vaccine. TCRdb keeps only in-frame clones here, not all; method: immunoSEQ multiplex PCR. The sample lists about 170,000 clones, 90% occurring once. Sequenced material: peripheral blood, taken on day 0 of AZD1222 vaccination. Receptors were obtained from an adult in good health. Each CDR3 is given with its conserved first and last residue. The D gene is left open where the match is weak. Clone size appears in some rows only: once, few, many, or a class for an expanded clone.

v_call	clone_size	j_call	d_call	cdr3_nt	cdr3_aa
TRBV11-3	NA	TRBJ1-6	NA	TGTGCCAGCAGGCCCCCCCAGTCTAATAATTCACCCCTCCACTTT	CASRPPQSNNSPLHF
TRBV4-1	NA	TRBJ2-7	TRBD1	TGCGCCAGCAGCGACAGGGGGCACTACGAGCAGTACTTC	CASSDRGHYEQYF
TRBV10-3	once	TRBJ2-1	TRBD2	TGTGCCATCAGTGACTACCCTAGCGGCCTTCAGGATGAGCAGTTCTTC	CAISDYPSGLQDEQFF
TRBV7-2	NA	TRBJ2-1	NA	TGTGCCAGCAGCACCTATTTAGCCGGCGAGCAGTTCTTC	CASSTYLAGEQFF
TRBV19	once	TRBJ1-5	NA	TGTGCCAGTAGGTCCGGGCCGCCCGCCGCCCAGCATTTT	CASRSGPPAAQHF
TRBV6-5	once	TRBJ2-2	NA	TGTGCCTGCCAGAGGAAGTCGGGGCCCGGGGAGCTGTTTTTT	CACQRKSGPGELFF
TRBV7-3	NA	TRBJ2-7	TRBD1	TGTGCCAGCAGCCCCCGGGACAGGCAGGGCGAGCAGTACTTC	CASSPRDRQGEQYF
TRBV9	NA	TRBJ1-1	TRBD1	TGTGCCAGCAGCGGAAGACAGGGTTTGTCCATGAACACTGAAGCTTTCTTT	CASSGRQGLSMNTEAFF
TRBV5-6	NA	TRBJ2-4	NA	TGTGCCAGCAGCCAGACAGCGGCCAAAAACATTCAGTACTTC	CASSQTAAKNIQYF
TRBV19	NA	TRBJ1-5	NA	TGTGCCAGTACCCCCGGTGGGGGAGGGAGCAATCAGCCCCAGCATTTT	CASTPGGGGSNQPQHF
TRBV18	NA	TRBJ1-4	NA	TGTGCCAGCTCACCACCCCTGTGGGGGGGGAAACTGTTTTTT	CASSPPLWGGKLFF
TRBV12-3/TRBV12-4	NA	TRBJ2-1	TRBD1	TGTGCCAGCAGACAGGGGGGATACAATGAGCAGTTCTTC	CASRQGGYNEQFF
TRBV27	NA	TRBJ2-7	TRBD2	TGTGCCAGCAGTGTCAGCGGGGGGGCCCTTAACTCCTACGAGCAGTACTTC	CASSVSGGALNSYEQYF
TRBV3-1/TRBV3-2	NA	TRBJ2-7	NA	TGTGCCAGCAGCCCTACCACGGGCTACGAGCAGTACTTC	CASSPTTGYEQYF
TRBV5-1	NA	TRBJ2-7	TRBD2	TGCGCCAGCAGCTTGCCTAGCGGGGGGGCCTGGTACTACGAGCAGTACTTC	CASSLPSGGAWYYEQYF
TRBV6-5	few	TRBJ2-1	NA	TGTGCCAGCAGTCCCGGGACATACAATGAGCAGTTCTTC	CASSPGTYNEQFF
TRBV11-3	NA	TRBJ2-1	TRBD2	TGTGCCAGCAGAGGGAGCGGGGGGGATGAGCAGTTCTTC	CASRGSGGDEQFF
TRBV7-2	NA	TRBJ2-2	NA	TGTGCCAGCAGCACCAGGGGGGTATTGAACACCGGGGAGCTGTTTTTT	CASSTRGVLNTGELFF
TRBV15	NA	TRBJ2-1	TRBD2	TGTGCCACCAGCAGGAGGACTAGCGGGGTCAATGAGCAGTTCTTC	CATSRRTSGVNEQFF
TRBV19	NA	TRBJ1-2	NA	TGTGCCAGTAGTAAAGACTGGGATGGCTACACCTTC	CASSKDWDGYTF
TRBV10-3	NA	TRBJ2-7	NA	TGTGCCATCAGTGGAGGACAGCTCTCCTACGAGCAGTACTTC	CAISGGQLSYEQYF
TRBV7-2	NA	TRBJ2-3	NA	TGTGCCAGCAGCTTAGAAGGGGTCTGGAGGTCTAGCACAGATACGCAGTATTTT	CASSLEGVWRSSTDTQYF
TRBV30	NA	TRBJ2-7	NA	TGTGCCTGGAGCCAGGCTCCCTACGAGCAGTACTTC	CAWSQAPYEQYF
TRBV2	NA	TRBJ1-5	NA	TGTGCCAGCAGTTCTACTTGGGGCAATCAGCCCCAGCATTTT	CASSSTWGNQPQHF
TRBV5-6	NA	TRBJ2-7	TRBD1	TGTGCCAGCAGCTATCAGGGACAGGGGTCCTACGAGCAGTACTTC	CASSYQGQGSYEQYF
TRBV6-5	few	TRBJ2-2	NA	TGTGCCAGCAGCATAGGGGAGGCGGGCACCGGGGAGCTGTTTTTT	CASSIGEAGTGELFF